This TCR beta chain was retrieved from a study of cytomegalovirus exposure and HLA in healthy donors. The PCR employed 60 Vbeta primers together with 13 Jbeta primers. Libraries were prepared by immunoSEQ multiplex PCR; TCRdb keeps only in-frame clonotypes and omits some of them. The sample includes roughly 15,000 clones, 63% of them seen just once. Per the germline V gene, CDR1 is GTSNPN and CDR2 is SVGIG (reference sequence). Trimming took 4 bases from V and 2 from J, leaving 13 bases between them. The CDR3 is made up of 14 amino acids. This clonotype was sampled from a woman between 45 and 65 years old in good health and CMV-seropositive. The V call is TRBV30, the J call TRBJ2-3; perhaps TRBD1 as D (5 bases). The sequenced material came from PBMCs. As DNA, the CDR3 is TGTGCCTGGATACAGGCTTCGTCCACAGATACGCAGTATTTT. It translates to CAWIQASSTDTQYF.